This TCR beta chain appears in the sequencing data of a study of T-cell reconstitution after alpha-beta-depleted transplantation in children. Unique molecular identifiers were incorporated during preparation of the TCRbeta library. TCRdb passed the PCR reads through MiXCR, listing each CDR3 protein once. Here the sample spans about 580,000 distinct CDR3 sequences, about a quarter being singletons. Losses at the gene ends were 5 bases for V and 2 bases for J; bases not matched to a gene: 7. This CDR3 comprises 16 residues. The germline V gene has CDR1 KGHDR and CDR2 SFDVKD. This clonotype has just a few counts. The antigen is not known. Study-wide results and caveats: There were some patients whose high TCRbeta diversity at day 60 came from surviving recipient T cells and thymic progenitors. A year post-transplant, T-cell counts and diversity derived mostly from newly produced T cells. Several hundred rapidly expanded clones from non-depleted graft cells reportedly supplied alpha-beta T cells about two months post-transplant.

This specimen consisted of PBMCs, obtained before TCRalphabeta/CD19-depleted stem cell transplant. This clonotype was obtained from a boy under two years old with Wiskott-Aldrich syndrome, due to receive a stem cell transplant. The V and J genes are TRBV24-1 and TRBJ2-2, with 7 nucleotides matching TRBD1. CDR3 sequence: CATSGVDRYNTGELFF. The DNA for the CDR3 is TGTGCCACCAGTGGGGTGGACAGGTACAACACCGGGGAGCTGTTTTTT.